The 32 T cell receptor beta chains below come from one sample, sequenced in a study of identical twins. TCRdb passed the 5' RACE reads through MiXCR, listing each CDR3 protein once. In the table there are 350,000 to 450,000 distinct CDR3 sequences, less than 20% of which are singletons. The specimen sequenced was naive T cells sorted from blood. These TCRs come from a man aged 45 to 65 in good health.

This clonotype was found a few times. The DNA for the CDR3 is TGTGCCAGCAACGGAGGCGAACAAGAGACCCAGTACTTC. Its translation: CASNGGEQETQYF. V and J are TRBV9 and TRBJ2-5; perhaps TRBD2 as D (5 bases). In germline, CDR1 is SGDLS, CDR2 YYNGEE. This CDR3 is 13 amino acids long. Trimming took off 6 bases at V and 2 bases at J, with 11 bases between the two ends.

Ten or more counts support this clonotype. The chain has TRBV20-1 and TRBJ2-7; D call uncertain. The CDR3 runs to 13 residues. Germline V gives CDR1 DFQATT, CDR2 SNEGSKA (reference sequence). V was trimmed by 2 bases and J by 4 bases, leaving 12 bases between them. CDR3 DNA: TGCAGTGCTAGAAGTCCCGGTGGGTACGAGCAGTACTTC. Its translation is CSARSPGGYEQYF.

This rearrangement joins TRBV11-2 to TRBJ1-4; D is possibly TRBD1 (5 bases). Trimming removed 5 bases at V and 4 bases at J, with 17 bases between. CDR1 and CDR2 from the germline V gene are SGHAT and FQNNGV. This CDR3 contains 16 residues. This chain's CDR3 is CASSPNSGTDNEKLFF. CDR3 DNA: TGTGCCAGCAGCCCCAACTCCGGGACGGATAATGAAAAACTGTTTTTT. Full variable domain (missing parts from reference TRBV11-2 and TRBJ1-4): EAGVAQSPRYKIIEKRQSVAFWCNPISGHATLYWYQQILGQGPKLLIQFQNNGVVDDSQLPKDRFSAERLKGVDSTLKIQPAKLEDSAVYLCASSPNSGTDNEKLFFGSGTQLSVL.

This clonotype was detected ten times or more. The chain is built from TRBV5-1 and TRBJ2-1; no firm D call. Germline V CDR1 and CDR2: SGHRS, YFSETQ. The CDR3 runs 12 residues. The ends were cut back, 4 bases at V and 5 bases at J, with 7 bases in the middle. CDR3 loop: CASSLGNNEQFF. CDR3 coding DNA: TGCGCCAGCAGCCTAGGGAACAATGAGCAGTTCTTC.

The V and J genes are TRBV7-9 and TRBJ2-2; D gene unclear. Germline assignment: CDR1 SEHNR and CDR2 FQNEAQ (reference sequence). The V end was cut by 6 bases, the J end by 0 bases, with 17 bases between. This CDR3 has 17 residues. CDR3 DNA sequence: TGTGCCAGCAGGCCCCAGTTGGTGGTAGCGAACACCGGGGAGCTGTTTTTT. Translated, it gives CASRPQLVVANTGELFF.

The chain couples TRBV5-1 to TRBJ2-3, with unresolved D. CDR3 length: 17 amino acids. V lost 0 bases, J lost 2 bases, and 16 bases lay in between. CDR1 and CDR2 (germline): SGHRS, YFSETQ. The CDR3 region is CASSLAGQLTATDTQYF. The CDR3 DNA follows: TGCGCCAGCAGCTTGGCCGGGCAACTTACAGCCACAGATACGCAGTATTTT.

The gene calls are TRBV4-3 and TRBJ2-7; perhaps D is TRBD1 or TRBD2 (5 bases each). The CDR3 length is 15 residues. Germline V gene sequence: CDR1 LGHNA, CDR2 YSLEER. Deletions cut 0 bases from V and 5 bases from J, with 14 bases between. This CDR3 reads CASSQEDARDHEQYF. CDR3 bases: TGCGCCAGCAGCCAAGAAGACGCCAGGGACCACGAGCAGTACTTC.

This clonotype was seen a handful of times. V is TRBV6-2 or TRBV6-3 and J is TRBJ2-3; 8 positions match TRBD1. With V trimmed by 6 bases and J by 5 bases, 16 bases remained unmatched. This CDR3 is built from 17 residues. Germline CDR1 is MNHEY and CDR2 is SVGEGT. CDR3 DNA: TGTGCCAGCAGCCACCCCCGACAGGGGCCTTTGGGAGATACGCAGTATTTT. This encodes CASSHPRQGPLGDTQYF.

This chain links TRBV21-1 with TRBJ2-3. TRBV21-1 is a pseudogene locus. CDR3 length: 15 residues. CDR3 residues: CASSKAGPSTDTQYF. The CDR3 DNA sequence: TGTGCCAGCAGCAAAGCTGGACCTAGCACAGATACGCAGTATTTT.

A few counts support this clonotype. The chain combines TRBV12-3 or TRBV12-4 with TRBJ2-3, with unresolved D. The V and J ends lost 5 bases and 2 bases respectively, with 5 bases between them. CDR3 length: 12 amino acids. The CDR3 sequence is CASSIPTDTQYF. The CDR3 nucleotides read TGTGCCAGCAGTATCCCCACAGATACGCAGTATTTT.

This clonotype was counted many times. The J gene is TRBJ1-5, the V gene TRBV20-1, with no clear D. This CDR3 has 12 amino acids. The V gene's germline CDR1 is DFQATT and CDR2 SNEGSKA (reference sequence). In nucleotides, the CDR3 is TGCGGGAACCCCCTTAGCAATCAGCCCCAGCATTTT. Amino acids: CGNPLSNQPQHF.

A few counts support this clonotype. This chain uses TRBV11-2 with TRBJ2-1; 8 bases line up with TRBD1. Germline V CDR1 and CDR2: SGHAT, FQNNGV. V gave up 4 bases and J gave up 0 bases; unmatched junction bases: 14. This CDR3 has 19 residues. CDR3 region: CASSSPGQALTSSYNEQFF. As DNA, the CDR3 is TGTGCCAGCAGCTCACCGGGACAGGCATTAACGAGCTCCTACAATGAGCAGTTCTTC.

This chain joins TRBV11-2 and TRBJ1-1; unclear D gene. Trimming cost V 5 bases and J 1 base, with 11 bases left between them. CDR1 is SGHAT, CDR2 FQNNGV, per germline. CDR3 length: 14 residues. Here the CDR3 DNA reads TGTGCCAGCAGCCCCTTAAGGAAGAACACTGAAGCTTTCTTT. Protein: CASSPLRKNTEAFF.

This clonotype was found a few times. CDR3 sequence reads: CASSLASKGTEAFF. Here the CDR3 DNA reads TGCGCCAGCAGCTTGGCTTCCAAGGGGACTGAAGCTTTCTTT. The gene calls are TRBV5-1 and TRBJ1-1; possible D gene TRBD1, 5 bases. The V end lost 0 bases, the J end lost 5 bases, and 11 bases lay between the germline ends. CDR3 size: 14 residues. Germline assignment: CDR1 SGHRS and CDR2 YFSETQ.

There are a few counts of this clonotype. The rearrangement uses TRBV5-4 and TRBJ2-3, with 8 nucleotides matching TRBD1. Unmatched junction bases numbered 7, after V lost 2 bases and J lost 5 bases. The germline V gene encodes CDR1 SGHNT and CDR2 YYREEE (reference sequence). The CDR3 runs to 15 residues. The CDR3 sequence is CASSFDGGQVDTQYF. The CDR3, as DNA: TGTGCCAGCAGCTTCGACGGGGGACAGGTAGATACGCAGTATTTT.

This clonotype has just a few counts. This sequence joins TRBV5-1 and TRBJ2-5, with no clear D. Trimming removed 2 bases at V and 4 bases at J, with 6 bases between. CDR1 SGHRS and CDR2 YFSETQ come from the germline V gene. The CDR3 runs 12 residues. In DNA form, the CDR3 reads TGCGCCAGCAGCTTTAGTCGAGAGACCCAGTACTTC. Its protein product is CASSFSRETQYF.

This clonotype was seen a handful of times. The chain combines TRBV4-2 with TRBJ2-7; D is undetermined. V was cut by 1 base and J by 3 bases, with 10 bases left in between. The germline V gene encodes CDR1 LGHNA and CDR2 YNFKEQ. The CDR3 extends over 14 amino acids. CDR3 protein: CASSQARPGYEQYF. In nucleotides, the CDR3 is TGTGCCAGCAGCCAAGCTCGTCCAGGCTACGAGCAGTACTTC.

This clonotype was recorded many times. This chain connects TRBV29-1 to TRBJ2-3; D is ambiguous. Germline assignment: CDR1 SQVTM and CDR2 ANQGSEA. V gave up 1 base and J gave up 6 bases, with 14 bases separating them. CDR3 length equals 14 residues. The chain's CDR3 is CSVEGDSLADTQYF. The DNA of the CDR3 is TGCAGCGTTGAAGGAGACTCCCTGGCGGATACGCAGTATTTT.

J is TRBJ2-5 and V is TRBV9; no clear D. This CDR3 has 16 amino acids. V was pared by 3 bases and J by 3 bases, with 18 bases between. Germline loops: CDR1 SGDLS, CDR2 YYNGEE. The CDR3 bases are TGTGCCAGCAGCGAGACGGCTGGGATCACAAAAGAGACCCAGTACTTC. The encoded protein is CASSETAGITKETQYF.

This rearrangement joins TRBV20-1 to TRBJ2-1, with D perhaps matching TRBD2 (6 bases). Germline V gene lookup returns CDR1 DFQATT and CDR2 SNEGSKA (reference sequence). The CDR3 consists of 16 residues. V lost 4 bases to trimming and J lost 5 bases, with 21 bases between them. CDR3 bases: TGCAGTGCTACCCGCGCCGGGACTCGACGTAACAATGAGCAGTTCTTC. It translates to CSATRAGTRRNNEQFF.

The gene calls are TRBV4-3 and TRBJ1-4; maybe TRBD1 (6 bases). This CDR3 spans 17 amino acids. V lost 0 bases, J lost 7 bases, and 18 bases lay in between. Germline loops: CDR1 LGHNA, CDR2 YSLEER. CDR3 in DNA: TGCGCCAGCAGCCAAGACCAAGATCTGGACAGAGGTGAAAAACTGTTTTTT. Its translation: CASSQDQDLDRGEKLFF.

This clonotype has just a few counts. The chain joins TRBV7-9 to TRBJ2-1; D is unclear. V was shortened by 5 bases and J by 5 bases, with 13 bases between the two germline ends. The CDR3 totals 14 residues. Per the germline V gene, CDR1 is SEHNR and CDR2 is FQNEAQ (reference sequence). In nucleotides, the CDR3 is TGTGCCAGCAGCGAAGCTACAAAGAACAATGAGCAGTTCTTC. This gives the protein CASSEATKNNEQFF.

CDR3 sequence (DNA): TGTGCCATCAGTGAGTCTCTAATCTCTGAGCAGTTCTTC. Its protein product is CAISESLISEQFF. The rearrangement joins TRBV10-3 to TRBJ2-1; no firm D call. This CDR3 spans 13 amino acids. CDR1 and CDR2 from the germline V gene are ENHRY and SYGVKD. The V end lost 0 bases, the J end lost 9 bases, and 9 bases lay between the germline ends.

There are many counts of this clonotype. V and J are TRBV11-2 and TRBJ2-3, with TRBD2 matching over 12 bases. CDR3 size: 18 residues. Germline loops: CDR1 SGHAT, CDR2 FQNNGV. J gave up 4 bases and V 1 base, and 9 bases lay outside the gene matches. CDR3 DNA: TGTGCCAGCAGCTTAGTTCCTGCTAGCGGGGGGGCCTCAGATACGCAGTATTTT. It specifies CASSLVPASGGASDTQYF.

This chain links TRBV27 with TRBJ2-2, with 10 bases lining up with TRBD2. This CDR3 comprises 14 residues. The junction had 1 base not matched to a gene; V was cut back by 3 bases and J by 6 bases. Germline assignment: CDR1 MNHEY and CDR2 SMNVEV (reference sequence). The CDR3 sequence is CASSLSGRAGELFF. The CDR3 region has the DNA TGTGCCAGCAGTTTGAGCGGGAGGGCCGGGGAGCTGTTTTTT.

V usage is TRBV29-1 and J usage is TRBJ2-3, with TRBD2 identical over 12 bases. J lost 1 base, V lost 7 bases, and 18 bases had no gene match. Per germline, CDR1 SQVTM and CDR2 ANQGSEA. The CDR3 consists of 19 residues. For the CDR3, the DNA is TGCAGCGCCCTTCAGATCCTAGCGGGGGGGCCCAGTGGCACAGATACGCAGTATTTT. This encodes CSALQILAGGPSGTDTQYF.

This clonotype showed up many times. This chain joins TRBV7-2 and TRBJ2-7; the D gene is possibly TRBD2 (6 bases). The CDR3 totals 14 residues. The V gene lost 3 bases and the J gene lost 1 base, with 10 bases spanning the gap. CDR1 is SGHTA and CDR2 is FQGNSA in the germline V gene. CDR3 sequence: CASSFGEVSYEQYF. CDR3 nucleotide sequence: TGTGCCAGCAGCTTCGGGGAGGTTTCCTACGAGCAGTACTTC.

The table lists this clonotype with a few counts. The rearrangement links TRBV20-1 to TRBJ2-2; D is unresolved. Germline V CDR1 and CDR2: DFQATT, SNEGSKA (reference sequence). The CDR3 is made up of 13 amino acids. Deletions cut 6 bases from V and 0 bases from J, with 8 bases between. The CDR3 DNA follows: TGCAGTGCCCAAACTGCGAACACCGGGGAGCTGTTTTTT. The encoded protein is CSAQTANTGELFF.

This clonotype was seen repeatedly, ten times or more. The chain carries TRBV28 and TRBJ2-3; 10 bases line up with TRBD2. The V gene's germline CDR1 is MDHEN and CDR2 SYDVKM. There are 16 residues in the CDR3. V lost 2 bases to trimming and J lost 3 bases; unmatched junction nucleotides: 5. CDR3: CASSLGLAGETDTQYF. CDR3 coding DNA: TGTGCCAGCAGTTTAGGGCTAGCGGGGGAAACAGATACGCAGTATTTT.

The rearrangement uses TRBV27 and TRBJ1-5; D remains ambiguous. Germline V gene lookup returns CDR1 MNHEY and CDR2 SMNVEV (reference sequence). V was pared by 3 bases and J by 6 bases, with 9 bases between. The CDR3 runs to 13 residues. The CDR3 protein is CASSFGLGQPQHF. CDR3 nucleotide sequence: TGTGCCAGCAGTTTCGGTTTGGGTCAGCCCCAGCATTTT.

This clonotype was observed a few times. This sequence joins TRBV5-5 and TRBJ2-1, with 10 positions matching TRBD1. With 4 bases clipped from V and 6 bases from J, the junction kept 10 bases outside the gene matches. Per germline, CDR1 SGHKS and CDR2 YYEKEE (reference sequence). The CDR3 consists of 16 residues. The CDR3 DNA follows: TGTGCCAGCAGCGCCTCAGGACAGGGGGGGGTCAATGAGCAGTTCTTC. Encoded protein: CASSASGQGGVNEQFF.

The chain uses TRBV7-2 and TRBJ2-1; D gene uncertain. The CDR3 loop spans 13 amino acids. V was trimmed by 1 base and J by 4 bases, leaving 5 bases between them. Germline V lookup: CDR1 SGHTA, CDR2 FQGNSA. In DNA form, the CDR3 reads TGTGCCAGCAGCTTAGGATGGTACAATGAGCAGTTCTTC. Protein sequence: CASSLGWYNEQFF.